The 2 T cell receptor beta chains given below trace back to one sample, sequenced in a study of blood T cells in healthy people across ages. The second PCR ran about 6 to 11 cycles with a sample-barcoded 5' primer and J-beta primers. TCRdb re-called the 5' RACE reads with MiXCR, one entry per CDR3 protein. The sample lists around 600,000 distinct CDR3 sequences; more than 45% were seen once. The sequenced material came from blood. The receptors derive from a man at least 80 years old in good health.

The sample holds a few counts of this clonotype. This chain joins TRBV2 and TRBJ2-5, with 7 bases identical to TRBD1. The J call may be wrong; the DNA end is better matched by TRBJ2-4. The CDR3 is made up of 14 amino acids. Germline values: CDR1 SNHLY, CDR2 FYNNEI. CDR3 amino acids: CASSEAMGQNIQYF. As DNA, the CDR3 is TGTGCCAGCAGTGAAGCAATGGGACAGAACATTCAGTACTTC.

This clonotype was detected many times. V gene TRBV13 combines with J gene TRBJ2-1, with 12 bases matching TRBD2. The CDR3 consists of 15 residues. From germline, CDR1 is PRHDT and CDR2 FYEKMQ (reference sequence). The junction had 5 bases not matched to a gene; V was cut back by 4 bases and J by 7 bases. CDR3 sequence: CASSSSGRAGNEQFF. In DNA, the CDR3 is TGTGCCAGCAGCTCTAGCGGGAGGGCTGGGAATGAGCAGTTCTTC.